This is a list of T cell receptor beta chains from one sample in a study of T cell clones after liver transplantation. Using immunoSEQ multiplex PCR, the repertoire was profiled, and TCRdb retains in-frame clones only, with some absent. The repertoire holds approximately 2,100 clones, with about a fifth as singletons. These TCRs' antigens remain unknown. The sequencing input was CD8+ T cells from cultured PBMCs. These receptor sequences come from a human patient who received a liver transplant. Some T cells may have originated in the graft donor. The CDR3 runs from the conserved cysteine through the conserved F or W. The D gene is left open where the match is weak. A row's size may be missing; if present it is once, few, many or a size class.

large	TRBV7-9	NA	TRBJ1-5	TGTGCCAGCAGCTTAGCAGGGGCCAATCAGCCCCAGCATTTT	CASSLAGANQPQHF
large	TRBV6-6	NA	TRBJ2-3	TGTGCCAGCAGTTCTCCGGGTGCAACAGATACGCAGTATTTT	CASSSPGATDTQYF
few	TRBV27	TRBD2	TRBJ2-3	TGTGCCAGCAGTATTGTCCCGGGACTAGCGGGCACAGATACGCAGTATTTT	CASSIVPGLAGTDTQYF
few	TRBV19	NA	TRBJ1-6	TGTGCCAGTAGTTCCCTCCTCTGGGCAGAATCACCCCTCCACTTT	CASSSLLWAESPLHF
few	TRBV25-1	TRBD2	TRBJ2-3	TGTGCCAGCAGTGAATATCCCGGACTAGCCACAGATACGCAGTATTTT	CASSEYPGLATDTQYF
NA	TRBV4-3	TRBD2	TRBJ2-1	TGCGCCAGCAGCCCAGCGGGAGGGTTGGGCAATGAGCAGTTCTTC	CASSPAGGLGNEQFF
large	TRBV21-1	NA	TRBJ1-1	TGTGCCAGCACTTCGGCAGCAGCTATTGAAGCTTTCTTT	CASTSAAAIEAFF
few	TRBV11-2	TRBD2	TRBJ2-1	TGTGCCAGCACCTCACCCGGGGCGGGAGGTAAGGATGAGCAGTTCTTC	CASTSPGAGGKDEQFF
NA	TRBV9	NA	TRBJ1-3	TGTGCCAGCAGCGCGGGCGGACGGTTCCTCTCTGGAAACACCATATATTTT	CASSAGGRFLSGNTIYF
few	TRBV7-2	NA	TRBJ1-2	TGTGCCAGCAGCTTGTCGGCCTTCGAGGACTATGGCTACACCTTC	CASSLSAFEDYGYTF
NA	TRBV4-1	NA	TRBJ2-3	TGCGCCAGCAGCCAAGGACCAGTCGCAGATACGCAGTATTTT	CASSQGPVADTQYF
NA	TRBV4-1	NA	TRBJ2-7	TGCGCCAGCAGCCAAGAATTGATGGGTGGGCACAACGAGCAGTACTTC	CASSQELMGGHNEQYF
NA	TRBV7-6	NA	TRBJ2-7	TGTGCCAGCAGCTTTGATCTGGGAAGCTCCTACGAGCAGTACTTC	CASSFDLGSSYEQYF
NA	TRBV9	NA	TRBJ2-3	TGTGCCAGCAGCGCTCCCGATGATACGCAGTATTTT	CASSAPDDTQYF
NA	TRBV7-9	NA	TRBJ2-1	TGTGCCAGCAGGTTGGGTAATGAGCAGTTCTTC	CASRLGNEQFF
NA	TRBV4-2	NA	TRBJ2-2	TGTGCCAGCAGCAGGCTAACGAACACCGGGGAGCTGTTTTTT	CASSRLTNTGELFF
NA	TRBV21-1	NA	TRBJ1-3	TGTGCCAGCAGCCAAGCGATAGCTACAACAGCACGAAACACCATATATTTT	CASSQAIATTARNTIYF
few	TRBV5-5	NA	TRBJ1-1	TGTGCCAGCAGCTACCTCAGTACTGAAGCTTTCTTT	CASSYLSTEAFF
NA	TRBV7-7	NA	TRBJ1-3	TGTGCCAGCAGCTTAGAAAATTATGGAAACACCATATATTTT	CASSLENYGNTIYF
medium-sized	TRBV7-8	NA	TRBJ1-1	TGTGCCAGCAGCGAGAAAGGGGACACTGAAGCTTTCTTT	CASSEKGDTEAFF
medium-sized	TRBV6-4	NA	TRBJ1-1	TGTGCCAGCAGTGAGGGGGCGCAAAACACTGAAGCTTTCTTT	CASSEGAQNTEAFF
NA	TRBV13	NA	TRBJ1-5	TGTGCCAGCAGCCCCCACAGGGTGGACCCGAATCAGCCCCAGCATTTT	CASSPHRVDPNQPQHF
NA	TRBV19	TRBD2	TRBJ2-7	TGTGCCAGTAGTATATCGGGACTAGCGGCCTACGAGCAGTACTTC	CASSISGLAAYEQYF
few	TRBV7-9	NA	TRBJ1-1	TGTGCCAGCAGCTTATCGTCGGGGGAGAGAGGCACTGAAGCTTTCTTT	CASSLSSGERGTEAFF
few	TRBV7-2	NA	TRBJ1-5	TGTGCCAGCAGCCGGGGCGGCAATCAGCCCCAGCATTTT	CASSRGGNQPQHF
few	TRBV7-7	NA	TRBJ1-1	TGTGCCAGCAGCTTAACTAGTGTCCCTGAAGCTTTCTTT	CASSLTSVPEAFF
large	TRBV27	TRBD2	TRBJ2-1	TGTGCCAGCAGTTTAGGGGCTAGCGGGGGAGGTGAGCAGTTCTTC	CASSLGASGGGEQFF
NA	TRBV23-1	TRBD1	TRBJ1-2	TGCGCCAGCAGTTCTCCCGGGACAGGGGTCCTTGTTGACTATGGCTACACCTTC	CASSSPGTGVLVDYGYTF
few	TRBV5-6	NA	TRBJ2-7	TGTGCCAGCAGCCCAGGACCCGGGAGCTCCTACGAGCAGTACTTC	CASSPGPGSSYEQYF
NA	TRBV4-2	NA	TRBJ2-7	TGTGCCAGTGCCTTGGGGAGCGGCGGGTACGAGCAGTACTTC	CASALGSGGYEQYF
large	TRBV9	NA	TRBJ2-7	TGTGCCAGCAGCGTAGGGGCAGCGCTCTCCTACGAGCAGTACTTC	CASSVGAALSYEQYF
few	TRBV28	NA	TRBJ1-1	TGTGCCAGCAGTTTATGGGGTAAAGAGCTCCTATCTGAAGCTTTCTTT	CASSLWGKELLSEAFF
few	TRBV19	TRBD1	TRBJ1-2	TGTGCCAGTATCCCCCCCCTATCTTGGGACAGCCCTGCCCCTTATGGCTACACCTTC	CASIPPLSWDSPAPYGYTF
NA	TRBV29-1	NA	TRBJ2-7	TGCAGCGTTGAGGTGTACTCCACTTCCTACGAGCAGTACTTC	CSVEVYSTSYEQYF
NA	TRBV28	TRBD2	TRBJ2-7	TGTGCTGCGGCTAGCGGTGGTGGGGAGCAGTACTTC	CAAASGGGEQYF
medium-sized	TRBV14	TRBD2	TRBJ2-7	TGTGCCAGCAGCCAAAGATCCCGGGGGGACTACGAGCAGTACTTC	CASSQRSRGDYEQYF
medium-sized	TRBV13	NA	TRBJ2-1	TGTGCCAGCAGCTTAGAGGGAGCCAGGAGCTCCTACAATGAGCAGTTCTTC	CASSLEGARSSYNEQFF
NA	TRBV6-1	NA	TRBJ2-3	TGTGCCAGCAGTTCTCCGGGTGCAACAGATACGCAGTATTTT	CASSSPGATDTQYF
medium-sized	TRBV5-6	NA	TRBJ2-7	TGTGCCAGCAGCTCCTCGTTAGTCAGGTACGAGCAGTACTTC	CASSSSLVRYEQYF
few	TRBV13	NA	TRBJ2-7	TGTGCCAGCAGCTCCGCTTATTACGAGCAGTACTTC	CASSSAYYEQYF
NA	TRBV11-2	NA	TRBJ1-2	TGTGCCAGCAGCTTAGGCACCTATGGCTACACCTTC	CASSLGTYGYTF
few	TRBV11-1	TRBD2	TRBJ2-4	TGTGCCAGCAGCCCACCGACTGGCGGGAGGGACGACATTCAGTACTTC	CASSPPTGGRDDIQYF
NA	TRBV5-5	NA	TRBJ2-7	TGTGCCAGCAGCCCAGGACCCGGGAGCTCCTACGAGCAGTACTTC	CASSPGPGSSYEQYF
NA	TRBV5-1	NA	TRBJ2-7	TGCGCCAGCAGCCAAGGGAGCGGACTCCCCTACGAGCAGTACTTC	CASSQGSGLPYEQYF
NA	TRBV28	NA	TRBJ1-2	TGTGCCCGCAGGTTGTTCCCAGCCCATGGCTACACCTTC	CARRLFPAHGYTF
NA	TRBV30	TRBD2	TRBJ2-1	TGTGCCTGGAGTGTAATGACTAGCGGGCCACTACGGTTCTTC	CAWSVMTSGPLRFF
few	TRBV7-2	NA	TRBJ2-7	TGTGCCAGCAGCTTCGGTTACGGGAGCGAGCAGTACTTC	CASSFGYGSEQYF
few	TRBV19	TRBD1	TRBJ1-5	TGTGCCAGTAGGGACAGGGGGCAAAATGCCTTTGCGCCCCAGCATTTT	CASRDRGQNAFAPQHF
few	TRBV19	TRBD2	TRBJ2-1	TGTGCCAGTAGTATAGCGGGAGGGCTCGCCAATGAGCAGTTCTTC	CASSIAGGLANEQFF
few	TRBV6-6	TRBD2	TRBJ2-2	TGTGCCAGCAGCGGGGGGAGCTCCACCGGGGAGCTGTTTTTT	CASSGGSSTGELFF
large	TRBV13	NA	TRBJ1-1	TGTGCCAGCAGCTTTTGGACGGAGAACACTGAAGCTTTCTTT	CASSFWTENTEAFF
few	TRBV6-5	NA	TRBJ1-1	TGTGCCAGCAGGGGGGGACTCGACACTGAAGCTTTCTTT	CASRGGLDTEAFF
NA	TRBV27	NA	TRBJ2-2	TGTGCCAGCAGTCAGGGACTGCGGACCGGGGAGCTGTTTTTT	CASSQGLRTGELFF
medium-sized	TRBV6-5	TRBD1	TRBJ2-7	TGTGCCAGCAGTTACTTCGGGACAGGGCCCTACGAGCAGTACTTC	CASSYFGTGPYEQYF
medium-sized	TRBV4-3	NA	TRBJ2-6	TGCGCCAGCAGCCAAAGGGGGACCTACTCTGGGGCCAACGTCCTGACTTTC	CASSQRGTYSGANVLTF
large	TRBV19	TRBD1	TRBJ1-2	TGTGCCAGTAGTGTCGGGACAGGGGGTGGCTATGGCTACACCTTC	CASSVGTGGGYGYTF
few	TRBV10-3	NA	TRBJ2-7	TGTGCCAGCAGTTTAGGGGCCAATAACTACGAGCAGTACTTC	CASSLGANNYEQYF
few	TRBV7-7	TRBD2	TRBJ2-5	TGTGCCAGCAGCTTAGAATTGACTAGCGGCCCCCAAGAGACCCAGTACTTC	CASSLELTSGPQETQYF
NA	TRBV7-6	NA	TRBJ2-7	TGTGCCAGCAGTCAAGGGGGAACAGCCTACGAGCAGTACTTC	CASSQGGTAYEQYF
NA	TRBV30	NA	TRBJ1-1	TGTGCCTGGGAATCCGGACCCTCTGAAGCTTTCTTT	CAWESGPSEAFF